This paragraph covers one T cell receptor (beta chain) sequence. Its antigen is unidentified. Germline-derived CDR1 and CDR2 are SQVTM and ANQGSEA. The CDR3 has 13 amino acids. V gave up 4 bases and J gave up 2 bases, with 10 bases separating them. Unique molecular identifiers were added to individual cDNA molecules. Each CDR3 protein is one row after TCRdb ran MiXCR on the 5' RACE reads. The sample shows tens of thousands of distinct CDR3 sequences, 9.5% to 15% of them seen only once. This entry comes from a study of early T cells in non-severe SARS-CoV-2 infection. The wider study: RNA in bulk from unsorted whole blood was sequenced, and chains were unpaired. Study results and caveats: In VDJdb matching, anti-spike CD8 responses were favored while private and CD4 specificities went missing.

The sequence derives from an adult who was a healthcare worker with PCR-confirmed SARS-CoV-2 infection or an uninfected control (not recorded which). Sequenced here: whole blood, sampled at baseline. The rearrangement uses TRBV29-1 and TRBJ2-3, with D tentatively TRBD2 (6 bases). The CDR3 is CSVGGLPTDTQYF. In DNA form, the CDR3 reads TGCAGCGTTGGGGGACTCCCCACAGATACGCAGTATTTT.